One sample yielded the 20 T cell receptor beta chains listed below, sequenced in a study of blood T cells in healthy people across ages. Next came a second PCR, run for about 6 to 11 cycles, which used a sample-barcoded 5' primer along with a J-beta primer mix. Via MiXCR, TCRdb re-called the 5' RACE reads, giving one row per CDR3 protein. The table records 650,000 to 1,000,000 distinct CDR3 sequences, around 36% of them present only once. Material: blood. These receptors all stem from a man aged 18 to 29 in good health.

This clonotype appeared a few times. The rearrangement links TRBV12-3 or TRBV12-4 to TRBJ1-5; 7 bases line up with TRBD1. The CDR3 is 15 amino acids. With 1 base clipped from V and 7 bases from J, the junction kept 7 bases outside the gene matches. For the CDR3, the DNA is TGTGCCAGCAGTTTAGAAGGGGGCGCACAACAGCCCCAGCATTTT. Protein sequence: CASSLEGGAQQPQHF.

This chain connects TRBV20-1 to TRBJ2-1; no reliable D call. Germline loops: CDR1 DFQATT, CDR2 SNEGSKA (reference sequence). This CDR3 comprises 15 residues. V lost 3 bases, J lost 7 bases, and 19 bases lay in between. The CDR3 protein is CSASDRRGPGNEQFF. CDR3 in DNA: TGCAGTGCTAGCGACCGTAGAGGCCCAGGAAATGAGCAGTTCTTC.

The V and J genes are TRBV12-3 or TRBV12-4 and TRBJ2-1; TRBD2 is a possible D gene (5 bases). With 5 bases removed from V and 5 bases from J, the gap between germline ends came to 22 bases. CDR3 size: 17 residues. CDR3 nucleotide sequence: TGTGCCAGCAGTCCTCAATGGACTCAGAAGAGGGACAATGAGCAGTTCTTC. Amino acid sequence: CASSPQWTQKRDNEQFF.

The chain uses TRBV4-1 and TRBJ1-5, with D unresolved. The CDR3 sequence is 16 residues long. Trimming removed 2 bases from V and 0 bases from J, with 11 bases in between. Germline values: CDR1 MGHRA, CDR2 YSYEKL. This chain's CDR3 is CASSQMIQNSNQPQHF. The CDR3 DNA is TGCGCCAGCAGCCAAATGATACAGAATAGCAATCAGCCCCAGCATTTT.

The CDR3 loop reads CASGAQGGAGNSYNEQYF. As DNA, the CDR3 is TGTGCTAGTGGTGCCCAAGGGGGAGCGGGGAACTCCTACAATGAGCAGTACTTC. The rearrangement uses TRBV12-5 and TRBJ2-1; a possible D gene is TRBD2 (7 bases). The J call may not be correct, given that the DNA end is closer to TRBJ2-7. The CDR3 covers 18 residues. Germline V gives CDR1 LGHNT, CDR2 FRNRAP.

This clonotype was seen many times. The V gene is TRBV5-1, the J gene TRBJ2-7; TRBD1 might be the D (6 bases). Germline CDR1 reads SGHRS; CDR2 reads YFSETQ. There are 15 residues in the CDR3. V gave up 0 bases and J gave up 6 bases, with 16 bases separating them. The CDR3 region has the DNA TGCGCCAGCAGCTTGGTACAGGGACCTACCTCCGAGCAGTACTTC. Protein sequence: CASSLVQGPTSEQYF.

J is TRBJ2-3 and V is TRBV13; D not resolved. V lost 0 bases to trimming and J lost 4 bases, with 11 bases between them. Germline V gene lookup returns CDR1 PRHDT and CDR2 FYEKMQ (reference sequence). The CDR3 extends over 15 amino acids. CDR3 nucleotide sequence: TGTGCCAGCAGCTTAGGTGGACGTTCAGCAGATACGCAGTATTTT. Translated: CASSLGGRSADTQYF.

There are a few counts of this clonotype. V usage is TRBV2 and J usage is TRBJ2-7, with TRBD2 identical over 13 bases. V was pared by 6 bases and J by 7 bases, with 12 bases of the junction left unmatched. The CDR3 covers 16 residues. CDR1 is SNHLY, CDR2 FYNNEI, per germline. For the CDR3, the DNA is TGTGCCAGCAGGGGGACTAGCGGGGCTTCCTACAATGAGCAGTACTTC. Protein: CASRGTSGASYNEQYF.

The CDR3 reads CASSRDNSPLHF. Written as DNA, the CDR3 is TGTGCCAGCTCGCGGGATAATTCACCCCTCCACTTT. This chain links TRBV2 with TRBJ1-6; D is ambiguous. The CDR3 spans 12 residues. Trimming shortened V by 8 bases and J by 5 bases, and 7 bases separated the two germline ends. Germline-derived CDR1 and CDR2 are SNHLY and FYNNEI.

Only one count was recorded for this clonotype. This could be a read error, since a much larger clone is one nucleotide away. This chain uses TRBV12-3 or TRBV12-4 with TRBJ1-4; 9 nucleotides line up with TRBD1. V was clipped by 6 bases and J by 8 bases; unmatched bases: 7. The CDR3 runs 14 residues. This chain's CDR3 is CASRRTGVSEKLFF. CDR3 sequence (DNA): TGTGCCAGCAGGAGGACAGGGGTCAGCGAAAAACTGTTTTTT.

This clonotype was seen only a few times. The chain combines TRBV20-1 with TRBJ1-1, with 9 bases matching TRBD1. The J segment lost 0 bases and the V segment lost 4 bases, leaving 21 bases of the junction unmatched. CDR1 DFQATT and CDR2 SNEGSKA come from the germline V gene (reference sequence). The CDR3 is 20 amino acids. The CDR3 DNA is TGCAGTGCTATAGGATCAGGCCCCTTAGACAGGGGGACCATGAACACTGAAGCTTTCTTT. It translates to CSAIGSGPLDRGTMNTEAFF.

The rearrangement uses TRBV5-5 and TRBJ2-3; D ambiguous. The CDR3 consists of 12 residues. Germline V lookup: CDR1 SGHKS, CDR2 YYEKEE (reference sequence). V lost 5 bases, J lost 6 bases, and 10 bases lay in between. In nucleotides, the CDR3 is TGTGCCAGCAGGGCTCACCCGGATACGCAGTATTTT. This encodes CASRAHPDTQYF.

This clonotype was seen ten or more times. The chain uses TRBV7-2 and TRBJ1-2; TRBD1 agrees at 10 bases. J gave up 7 bases and V 1 base, and 6 bases lay outside the gene matches. CDR1 is SGHTA and CDR2 is FQGNSA in the germline V gene. The CDR3 contains 15 residues. This chain's CDR3 is CASSLGRTGGSGYTF. The DNA of the CDR3 is TGTGCCAGCAGCTTAGGTCGGACAGGGGGAAGTGGCTACACCTTC.

A few counts support this clonotype. The chain is built from TRBV6-5 and TRBJ1-2; TRBD1 matches at 8 bases. Germline V CDR1 and CDR2: MNHEY, SVGAGI. The ends lost 6 bases at V and 7 bases at J; junction bases unmatched: 10. This CDR3 has 14 amino acids. The CDR3 loop is CASSTSGTGRGYTF. CDR3 DNA: TGTGCCAGCAGCACCTCCGGGACAGGTCGTGGCTACACCTTC.

In nucleotides, the CDR3 is TGCAGTGCGACCCAACAATCAGGGGGCGTAGATACGCAGTATTTT. Its protein is CSATQQSGGVDTQYF. This rearrangement joins TRBV20-1 to TRBJ2-3; 8 nucleotides agree with TRBD1. With V trimmed by 6 bases and J by 5 bases, 13 bases remained unmatched. The CDR3 contains 15 residues. The germline CDR1 and CDR2 sequences are DFQATT and SNEGSKA (reference sequence).

The V call is TRBV15, the J call TRBJ1-4; 7 nucleotides agree with TRBD1. The CDR3 runs 15 residues. Losses at the gene ends were 2 bases for V and 5 bases for J; bases not matched to a gene: 5. The V gene's germline CDR1 is LNHNV and CDR2 YYDKDF (reference sequence). The CDR3 nucleotides read TGTGCCACCAGCAGAAGACAGGGAGCGAATGAAAAACTGTTTTTT. Residues: CATSRRQGANEKLFF.

On this clonotype: One junction end does not reproduce the germline sequence, and a read error may be involved. The rearrangement uses TRBV4-3 and TRBJ2-1, with 8 bases identical to TRBD2. Germline V lookup: CDR1 LGHNA, CDR2 YSLEER. This CDR3 comprises 16 residues. The CDR3 nucleotides read TGCGCCAGCGGCCAAGATGGTCGGGGGGGGTACAATGAGCAGTTCTTC. It encodes CASGQDGRGGYNEQFF.

The rearrangement joins TRBV5-1 to TRBJ1-2; unclear D gene. In germline, CDR1 is SGHRS, CDR2 YFSETQ. V was shortened by 0 bases and J by 4 bases, with 13 bases between the two germline ends. The CDR3 runs to 15 residues. The CDR3 region is CASSLGRSPSYGYTF. As DNA, the CDR3 is TGCGCCAGCAGCTTGGGAAGGTCCCCATCCTATGGCTACACCTTC. Looking up the rest from reference TRBV5-1 and TRBJ1-2 gives the full variable domain: KAGVTQTPRYLIKTRGQQVTLSCSPISGHRSVSWYQQTPGQGLQFLFEYFSETQRNKGNFPGRFSGRQFSNSRSEMNVSTLELGDSALYLCASSLGRSPSYGYTFGSGTRLTVV.

In its sample, this clonotype was seen many times. DNA for the CDR3: TGCGCCAGCAGCCAAGATCGGGGCGCGGATACGCAGTATTTT. Protein product: CASSQDRGADTQYF. The rearrangement links TRBV4-3 to TRBJ2-3, with D perhaps TRBD1 or TRBD2 (5 bases each). Deletions cut 0 bases from V and 6 bases from J, with 10 bases between. This CDR3 comprises 14 residues. Germline CDR1 and CDR2: LGHNA and YSLEER.

This clonotype was detected many times. The chain couples TRBV5-1 to TRBJ1-2; 8 bases map to TRBD1. Germline V gene data show CDR1 as SGHRS and CDR2 as YFSETQ. The V gene end was trimmed by 6 bases and the J gene end by 6 bases; junction bases not matched to a gene: 10. This CDR3 spans 14 amino acids. CDR3 protein: CASTVGQGADGYTF. In nucleotides, the CDR3 is TGCGCCAGCACCGTAGGACAGGGAGCGGATGGCTACACCTTC.